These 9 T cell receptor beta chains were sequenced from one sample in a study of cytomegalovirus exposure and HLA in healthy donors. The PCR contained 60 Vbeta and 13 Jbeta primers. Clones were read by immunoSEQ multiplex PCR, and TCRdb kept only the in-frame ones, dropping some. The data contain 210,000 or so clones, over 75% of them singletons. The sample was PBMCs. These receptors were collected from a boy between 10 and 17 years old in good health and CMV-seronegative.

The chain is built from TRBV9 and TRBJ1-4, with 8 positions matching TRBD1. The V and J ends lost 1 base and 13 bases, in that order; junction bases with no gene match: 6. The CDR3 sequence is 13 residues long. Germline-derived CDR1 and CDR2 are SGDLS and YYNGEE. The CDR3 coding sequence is TGTGCCAGCAGCGTAAATGGCGGACAGGGACTGTTTTTT. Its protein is CASSVNGGQGLFF.

The CDR3, as DNA: TGTGCCTGGAGTGCAGGGGGTGGCAATCAGCCCCAGCATTTT. Translated, it gives CAWSAGGGNQPQHF. The chain links TRBV30 to TRBJ1-5, with 7 bases lining up with TRBD1. The V and J ends lost 1 base and 2 bases, in that order; junction bases with no gene match: 2. CDR1 and CDR2 from the germline V gene are GTSNPN and SVGIG (reference sequence). The CDR3 sequence is 14 residues long.

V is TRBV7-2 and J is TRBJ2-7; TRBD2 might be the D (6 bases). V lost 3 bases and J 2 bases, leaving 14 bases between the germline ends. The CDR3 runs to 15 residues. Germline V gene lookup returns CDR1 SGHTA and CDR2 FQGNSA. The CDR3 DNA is TGTGCCAGCAGCTTTAGAACGGGAGAAACCTACGAGCAGTACTTC. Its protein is CASSFRTGETYEQYF.

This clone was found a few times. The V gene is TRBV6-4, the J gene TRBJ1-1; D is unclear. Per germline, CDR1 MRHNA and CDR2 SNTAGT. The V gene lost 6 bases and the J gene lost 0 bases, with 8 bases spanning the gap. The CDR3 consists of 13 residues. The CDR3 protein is CASSGILNTEAFF. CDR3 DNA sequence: TGTGCCAGCAGCGGGATCCTGAACACTGAAGCTTTCTTT.

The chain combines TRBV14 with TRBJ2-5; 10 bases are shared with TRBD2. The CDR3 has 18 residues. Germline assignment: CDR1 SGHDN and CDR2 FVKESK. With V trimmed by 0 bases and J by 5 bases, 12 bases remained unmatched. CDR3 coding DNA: TGTGCCAGCAGCCAAGAAGTCCGACTAGCGGGTGGAGGGGAGACCCAGTACTTC. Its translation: CASSQEVRLAGGGETQYF.

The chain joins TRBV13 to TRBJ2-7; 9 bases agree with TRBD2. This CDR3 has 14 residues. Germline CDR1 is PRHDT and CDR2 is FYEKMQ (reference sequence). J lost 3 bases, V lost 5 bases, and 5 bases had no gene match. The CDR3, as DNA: TGTGCCAGCAGCCGCGGACTAGCGTTCTACGAGCAGTACTTC. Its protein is CASSRGLAFYEQYF.

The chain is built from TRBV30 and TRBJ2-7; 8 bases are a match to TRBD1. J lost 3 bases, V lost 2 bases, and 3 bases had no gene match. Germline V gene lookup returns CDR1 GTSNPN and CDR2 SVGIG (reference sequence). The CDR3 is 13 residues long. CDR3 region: CAWSLTGGYEQYF. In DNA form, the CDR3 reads TGTGCCTGGAGTTTAACAGGGGGCTACGAGCAGTACTTC. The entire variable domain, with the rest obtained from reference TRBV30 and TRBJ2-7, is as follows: SQTIHQWPATLVQPVGSPLSLECTVEGTSNPNLYWYRQAAGRGLQLLFYSVGIGQISSEVPQNLSASRPQDRQFILSSKKLLLSDSGFYLCAWSLTGGYEQYFGPGTRLTVT.

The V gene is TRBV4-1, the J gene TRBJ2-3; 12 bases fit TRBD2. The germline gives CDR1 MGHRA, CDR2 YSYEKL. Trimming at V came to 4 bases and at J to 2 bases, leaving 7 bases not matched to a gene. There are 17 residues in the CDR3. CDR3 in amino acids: CASSRRLAGVNTDTQYF. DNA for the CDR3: TGCGCCAGCAGCCGACGACTAGCGGGAGTCAACACAGATACGCAGTATTTT.

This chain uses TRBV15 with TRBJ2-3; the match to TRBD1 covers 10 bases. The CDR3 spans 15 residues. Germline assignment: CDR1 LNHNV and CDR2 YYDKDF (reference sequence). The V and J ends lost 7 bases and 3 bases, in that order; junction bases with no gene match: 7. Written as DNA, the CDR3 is TGTGCCACCAAACCGACAGGGGGCTATACAGATACGCAGTATTTT. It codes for CATKPTGGYTDTQYF.